Presented here are 25 T cell receptor beta chains from one specimen sequenced in a study of radiation and T cells in renal cell carcinoma. Using immunoSEQ multiplex PCR, the repertoire was profiled, and TCRdb retains in-frame clones only, with some absent. The sample consists of around 94,000 clones, less than 90% of them appearing once. The time point denotes: baseline pretreatment blood. The treatment is: 15 Gy SBRT to primary tumor, nephrectomy 4 weeks later. This material consisted of blood, taken from a patient whose treatment included radiotherapy and nephrectomy. These receptor sequences come from a man aged 50-60 years with renal cell carcinoma.

V gene TRBV7-9 combines with J gene TRBJ2-7; TRBD2 is a possible D gene (5 bases). With 1 base removed from V and 1 base from J, the gap between germline ends came to 11 bases. The CDR3 covers 15 residues. The germline gives CDR1 SEHNR, CDR2 FQNEAQ (reference sequence). Here the CDR3 reads CASSLGGPGSYEQYF. CDR3 DNA sequence: TGTGCCAGCAGCTTAGGGGGTCCGGGGTCCTACGAGCAGTACTTC.

The chain joins TRBV2 to TRBJ2-3; a possible D gene is TRBD2 (5 bases). The CDR3 has 14 amino acids. CDR1 is SNHLY, CDR2 FYNNEI, per germline. The V end lost 6 bases, the J end lost 0 bases, and 10 bases lay between the germline ends. CDR3 amino acids: CASSRTSSTDTQYF. The CDR3 DNA reads TGTGCCAGCAGCAGGACTTCTAGCACAGATACGCAGTATTTT.

The count of this clone is one. This sequence joins TRBV5-4 and TRBJ2-3; TRBD2 is a possible D gene (5 bases). CDR1 and CDR2 from the germline V gene are SGHNT and YYREEE (reference sequence). The CDR3 sequence is 16 residues long. V was clipped by 2 bases and J by 5 bases, with 18 bases between them. CDR3 sequence: CASSLVSRGPEDTQYF. In DNA form, the CDR3 reads TGTGCCAGCAGCTTAGTCTCGAGAGGGCCCGAAGATACGCAGTATTTT.

The chain uses TRBV18 and TRBJ2-5; 8 nucleotides align to TRBD1. CDR1 is KGHSH, CDR2 LQKENI, per germline. J lost 1 base, V lost 3 bases, and 7 bases had no gene match. The CDR3 runs 16 residues. The CDR3 DNA follows: TGTGCCAGCTCACCGCAGGGGGCAGGGGCCCAAGAGACCCAGTACTTC. Translating gives CASSPQGAGAQETQYF.

This chain connects TRBV19 to TRBJ2-5; weak D call: TRBD1 (5 bases). Trimming removed 7 bases from V and 0 bases from J, with 15 bases in between. In germline, CDR1 is LNHDA, CDR2 SQIVND (reference sequence). The CDR3 runs 15 residues. DNA for the CDR3: TGTGCCAGTAAGACCAGGGCCATGTACCAAGAGACCCAGTACTTC. It is translated as CASKTRAMYQETQYF.

This clone was picked up one time. The gene calls are TRBV4-1 and TRBJ2-7; TRBD1 is a possible D gene (5 bases). Germline values: CDR1 MGHRA, CDR2 YSYEKL. V dropped 1 base and J dropped 0 bases, with 19 bases sitting between them. CDR3 length: 18 amino acids. The CDR3 nucleotides are TGCGCCAGCAGCCAAGGCATAGGGCGACAGCGACACTCCTACGAGCAGTACTTC. Translating gives CASSQGIGRQRHSYEQYF.

The CDR3 sequence: CASSDLDNSPLHF. CDR3 coding DNA: TGTGCCAGCAGTGACTTGGACAATTCACCCCTCCACTTT. This rearrangement joins TRBV6-1 to TRBJ1-6; D not certain. Germline lookup yields CDR1 MNHNS and CDR2 SASEGT. Trimming took off 3 bases at V and 7 bases at J, with 7 bases between the two ends. The CDR3 length is 13 residues.

The chain recombines TRBV25-1 with TRBJ2-1, with D perhaps matching TRBD2 (5 bases). The CDR3 spans 14 residues. With 1 base removed from V and 6 bases from J, the gap between germline ends came to 10 bases. Germline CDR1 MGHDK, CDR2 SYGVNS. CDR3 amino acids: CASSEFFAGNEQFF. The CDR3 region has the DNA TGTGCCAGCAGTGAATTTTTCGCGGGCAATGAGCAGTTCTTC.

This chain connects TRBV6-6 to TRBJ2-5; 11 bases fit TRBD2. Germline assignment: CDR1 MNHNY and CDR2 SVGAGI (reference sequence). V was pared by 5 bases and J by 1 base, with 3 bases of the junction left unmatched. CDR3 length: 15 amino acids. The CDR3 reads CASSTTSGVQETQYF. CDR3 bases: TGTGCCAGCAGTACGACTAGCGGGGTCCAAGAGACCCAGTACTTC.

The chain recombines TRBV14 with TRBJ1-5, with 8 bases lining up with TRBD1. This CDR3 region has 14 residues. Germline CDR1 and CDR2: SGHDN and FVKESK. V dropped 6 bases and J dropped 12; count of bases not matched to a gene: 13. The CDR3 DNA sequence: TGTGCCAGCAGTCTCGGACAGGGATTGGCGAGCCAGCATTTT. It specifies CASSLGQGLASQHF.

J is TRBJ1-5 and V is TRBV5-5; a weak D match, TRBD1 (5 bases). V lost 1 base to trimming and J lost 3 bases, with 11 bases between them. The CDR3 contains 15 residues. Germline V gene lookup returns CDR1 SGHKS and CDR2 YYEKEE (reference sequence). CDR3 sequence reads: CASSLRGDLNQPQHF. CDR3 bases: TGTGCCAGCAGCTTGAGAGGGGACCTCAATCAGCCCCAGCATTTT. Combining the CDR3 with reference TRBV5-5 and TRBJ1-5 gives the whole variable domain DAGVTQSPTHLIKTRGQQVTLRCSPISGHKSVSWYQQVLGQGPQFIFQYYEKEERGRGNFPDRFSARQFPNYSSELNVNALLLGDSALYLCASSLRGDLNQPQHFGDGTRLSIL.

V usage is TRBV4-3 and J usage is TRBJ2-3, with D perhaps matching TRBD1 (5 bases). The CDR3 spans 13 residues. V gave up 0 bases and J gave up 9 bases, with 10 bases separating them. Germline V CDR1 and CDR2: LGHNA, YSLEER. CDR3 in DNA: TGCGCCAGCAGCCAAGATTCAAGGGGCACGCAGTATTTT. Its translation: CASSQDSRGTQYF.

The chain recombines TRBV5-1 with TRBJ2-3; 10 bases match TRBD2. In germline, CDR1 is SGHRS, CDR2 YFSETQ. This CDR3 has 16 residues. The trim removed 0 bases at V and 2 bases at J, leaving 3 bases unmatched. The CDR3 loop reads CASSLGTSGDTDTQYF. The CDR3 nucleotides read TGCGCCAGCAGCTTGGGTACTAGCGGGGACACAGATACGCAGTATTTT.

This chain uses TRBV10-2 with TRBJ2-1; the match to TRBD2 covers 12 bases. Germline loops: CDR1 WSHSY, CDR2 SAAADI. The CDR3 sequence is 18 residues long. V lost 6 bases to trimming and J lost 5 bases; unmatched junction nucleotides: 14. Here the CDR3 DNA reads TGCGCCAGCAGCCAAAGACTAGCGGGAGTAAGCTGGAACAATGAGCAGTTCTTC. Translating gives CASSQRLAGVSWNNEQFF.

The rearrangement uses TRBV28 and TRBJ2-5, with a possible D match to TRBD1 (5 bases). Germline CDR1 is MDHEN and CDR2 is SYDVKM. This CDR3 spans 12 amino acids. V was pared by 10 bases and J by 5 bases, with 14 bases between. The CDR3 sequence is CATRARVETQYF. CDR3 DNA sequence: TGTGCCACCCGGGCCAGGGTGGAGACCCAGTACTTC. The complete variable domain, with remaining parts taken from reference TRBV28 and TRBJ2-5, reads DVKVTQSSRYLVKRTGEKVFLECVQDMDHENMFWYRQDPGLGLRLIYFSYDVKMKEKGDIPEGYSVSREKKERFSLILESASTNQTSMYLCATRARVETQYFGPGTRLLVL.

The V and J genes are TRBV7-5 and TRBJ2-7; the D call TRBD2 from the table was never checked on the DNA. TRBV7-5 is a pseudogene locus. The length of the CDR3 is 17 residues. The CDR3 here is CARSVIRLAGVPYEQYF. CDR3 DNA: TGTGCCAGAAGCGTAATTAGACTAGCGGGAGTCCCCTACGAGCAGTACTTC.

The V gene is TRBV15, the J gene TRBJ2-2; the D is unclear. There are 16 residues in the CDR3. V dropped 0 bases and J dropped 1 base, with 9 bases sitting between them. Looked up from germline, CDR1 is LNHNV and CDR2 is YYDKDF (reference sequence). The CDR3 loop is CATSREDQMNTGELFF. Here the CDR3 DNA reads TGTGCCACCAGCAGAGAGGACCAAATGAACACCGGGGAGCTGTTTTTT.

V gene TRBV19 combines with J gene TRBJ1-3; D is unclear. CDR1 is LNHDA and CDR2 is SQIVND in the germline V gene (reference sequence). V gave up 7 bases and J gave up 0 bases, with 13 bases separating them. CDR3 length: 15 residues. As DNA, the CDR3 is TGTGCCAGTATGTCTGGGCCTTACTCTGGAAACACCATATATTTT. Its protein is CASMSGPYSGNTIYF. The variable domain in full, completed from reference TRBV19 and TRBJ1-3, reads DGGITQSPKYLFRKEGQNVTLSCEQNLNHDAMYWYRQDPGQGLRLIYYSQIVNDFQKGDIAEGYSVSREKKESFPLTVTSAQKNPTAFYLCASMSGPYSGNTIYFGEGSWLTVV.

The gene calls are TRBV7-3 and TRBJ2-3; D could derive from TRBD1 or TRBD2 (5 bases each). V was pared by 2 bases and J by 4 bases, with 22 bases between. Looked up from germline, CDR1 is SGHTA and CDR2 is FQGTGA. The CDR3 sequence is 18 residues long. CDR3 sequence reads: CASSLFGLVGGRADTQYF. In DNA, the CDR3 is TGTGCCAGCAGCTTATTCGGACTGGTTGGGGGTAGGGCAGATACGCAGTATTTT.

This chain's CDR3 is CASAGRGRSSTDTQYF. For the CDR3, the DNA is TGTGCCAGCGCCGGGAGAGGGCGAAGTTCCACAGATACGCAGTATTTT. The V call is TRBV7-6, the J call TRBJ2-3, with D maybe TRBD2 (6 bases). The ends were cut back, 8 bases at V and 2 bases at J, with 20 bases in the middle. The CDR3 contains 16 residues. CDR1 and CDR2 (germline): SGHVS, FNYEAQ.

This sequence joins TRBV30 and TRBJ1-1; no firm D call. V was shortened by 2 bases and J by 3 bases, with 10 bases between the two germline ends. This CDR3 spans 13 amino acids. Germline V gene sequence: CDR1 GTSNPN, CDR2 SVGIG (reference sequence). CDR3 sequence reads: CAWSLGLDTEAFF. The CDR3 region has the DNA TGTGCCTGGAGTCTAGGGCTCGACACTGAAGCTTTCTTT.

The CDR3 region has the DNA TGTGCCAGCAGCCCCACGGGGACAGTCGCCTACGAGCAGTACTTC. Translated: CASSPTGTVAYEQYF. The rearrangement joins TRBV9 to TRBJ2-7; 7 bases are a match to TRBD1. The CDR3 extends over 15 amino acids. From germline, CDR1 is SGDLS and CDR2 YYNGEE. The ends lost 4 bases at V and 2 bases at J; junction bases unmatched: 9. The full variable domain, rest sourced from reference TRBV9 and TRBJ2-7, is DSGVTQTPKHLITATGQRVTLRCSPRSGDLSVYWYQQSLDQGLQFLIQYYNGEERAKGNILERFSAQQFPDLHSELNLSSLELGDSALYFCASSPTGTVAYEQYFGPGTRLTVT.

The chain recombines TRBV5-1 with TRBJ2-3; 10 nucleotides agree with TRBD2. CDR1 is SGHRS, CDR2 YFSETQ, per germline. V lost 4 bases, J lost 6 bases, and 11 bases stayed unmatched. The CDR3 has 16 residues. CDR3 nucleotides: TGCGCCAGCAGCCTTCAGACTAGCGGGTCTCCGGATACGCAGTATTTT. This encodes CASSLQTSGSPDTQYF.

This chain uses TRBV5-1 with TRBJ2-1; D uncertain. CDR3 size: 13 residues. V lost 2 bases and J lost 1, with 4 bases in between. The germline V gene encodes CDR1 SGHRS and CDR2 YFSETQ. CDR3 coding DNA: TGCGCCAGCAGCTTAGGTTCCTACAATGAGCAGTTCTTC. Protein sequence: CASSLGSYNEQFF.

Note on this clone: At one end, the junction sequence differs from germline, possibly due to a read error. The chain carries TRBV7-7 and TRBJ2-5; 8 bases line up with TRBD2. The V gene's germline CDR1 is SSHAT and CDR2 FNYEAQ (reference sequence). The CDR3 length is 14 residues. DNA of the CDR3: TGTGCTAGCAGCGGGGGACCCTCTGGGGAGACCCAGTACTTC. The encoded protein is CASSGGPSGETQYF.